A selection of T cell receptor beta chains follows, all from one sample in a study of beta chain features in type 1 diabetes. Produced via immunoSEQ multiplex PCR; TCRdb's table is partial and in-frame only. This sample carries 120,000 to 150,000 clones, about 13% of them seen once, and the ten largest clones take 1.3%. The specimen was central memory CD4+ T cells from blood. The receptor source for this set is a man in his late teens or twenties with type 1 diabetes. The CDR3 runs from the conserved cysteine through the conserved F or W. The D gene is left open where the match is weak. Only part of the rows carry a size: once, few, many, or a class if the clone is expanded.

few	.	TRBV28	TRBJ2-3	CASSGPQGLYTQYF	TGTGCCAGCAGTGGACCTCAGGGTCTATATACGCAGTATTTT
few	TRBD2	TRBV18	TRBJ2-5	CASSPPGLAGGETQYF	TGTGCCAGCTCACCACCGGGCCTAGCGGGAGGAGAGACCCAGTACTTC
.	TRBD2	TRBV6-5	TRBJ2-7	CASTASGAYEQYF	TGTGCCAGCACGGCTAGCGGGGCCTACGAGCAGTACTTC
few	TRBD1	TRBV4-1	TRBJ1-2	CASSQEPGQGPGDTF	TGCGCCAGCAGCCAAGAACCGGGACAGGGCCCTGGGGACACCTTC
few	.	TRBV30	TRBJ1-1	CAWNLRGNTEAFF	TGTGCCTGGAATCTTAGGGGGAACACTGAAGCTTTCTTT
few	TRBD1	TRBV7-9	TRBJ1-1	CASRGQGNTEAFF	TGTGCCAGCAGGGGACAGGGGAACACTGAAGCTTTCTTT
few	TRBD1	TRBV4-1	TRBJ2-1	CASSPGQIYNEQFF	TGCGCCAGCAGCCCGGGACAGATATACAATGAGCAGTTCTTC
.	TRBD2	TRBV5-1	TRBJ2-1	CASSLGFSSGEQFF	TGCGCCAGCAGCTTGGGATTCTCTAGCGGGGAGCAGTTCTTC
.	.	TRBV30	TRBJ1-4	CAWRSRRINEKLFF	TGTGCCTGGAGATCACGACGGATTAATGAAAAACTGTTTTTT
few	.	TRBV18	TRBJ1-5	CASSPSGFGNQPQHF	TGTGCCAGCTCACCAAGCGGGTTCGGCAATCAGCCCCAGCATTTT
.	TRBD1	TRBV19	TRBJ1-2	CASSSTGANYGYTF	TGTGCCAGTAGTAGTACAGGGGCGAACTATGGCTACACCTTC
.	.	TRBV7-2	TRBJ2-3	CASSLEADTQYF	TGTGCCAGCAGCTTAGAAGCAGATACGCAGTATTTT
.	.	TRBV29-1	TRBJ1-1	CSVQIDRNTEAFF	TGCAGCGTCCAAATCGACAGGAACACTGAAGCTTTCTTT
.	.	TRBV7-7	TRBJ2-1	CASSLDRGDEQFF	TGTGCCAGCAGCTTAGATAGGGGGGATGAGCAGTTCTTC
.	TRBD1	TRBV18	TRBJ2-7	CASSPGGGQGYEQYF	TGTGCCAGCTCACCCGGCGGTGGACAGGGCTACGAGCAGTACTTC
.	.	TRBV5-1	TRBJ2-2	CASSLRATENTGELFF	TGCGCCAGCAGCTTGAGGGCGACGGAGAACACCGGGGAGCTGTTTTTT
.	TRBD2	TRBV5-8	TRBJ2-5	CASSSPGLAGLQETQYF	TGTGCCAGCAGCTCACCTGGACTAGCGGGGCTCCAAGAGACCCAGTACTTC
few	TRBD1	TRBV19	TRBJ2-2	CASSISGQGATGELFF	TGTGCCAGTAGTATATCGGGACAGGGGGCAACCGGGGAGCTGTTTTTT
few	.	TRBV11-3	TRBJ2-5	CASSLRNQETQYF	TGTGCCAGCAGCCTTAGAAACCAAGAGACCCAGTACTTC
.	TRBD1	TRBV4-1	TRBJ1-1	CASSQGPDRATTEAFF	TGCGCCAGCAGCCAAGGTCCAGACAGGGCGACCACTGAAGCTTTCTTT
once	.	TRBV30	TRBJ1-2	CAWSRGWGDGYTF	TGTGCCTGGAGTCGTGGTTGGGGCGATGGCTACACCTTC
.	.	TRBV7-8	TRBJ1-2	CASSLGGLGYGYTF	TGTGCCAGCAGCTTAGGTGGGCTGGGCTATGGCTACACCTTC
few	.	TRBV7-9	TRBJ1-4	CASSPSSGGSEKLFF	TGTGCCAGCAGCCCCTCCTCGGGGGGGAGTGAAAAACTGTTTTTT
few	TRBD1	TRBV9	TRBJ2-7	CASSTGTGASGYEQYF	TGTGCCAGCAGCACGGGGACAGGTGCCTCGGGATACGAGCAGTACTTC
few	.	TRBV4-1	TRBJ2-2	CASSYSSSSLNTGELFF	TGCGCCAGCAGCTACTCCTCGAGCAGCCTTAACACCGGGGAGCTGTTTTTT
once	TRBD1	TRBV2	TRBJ2-7	CASSPAPGQGGWEQYF	TGTGCCAGCAGTCCCGCCCCGGGACAGGGGGGTTGGGAGCAGTACTTC
.	TRBD2	TRBV9	TRBJ2-1	CASSASGEWNEQFF	TGTGCCAGCAGCGCTAGCGGGGAGTGGAATGAGCAGTTCTTC
.	TRBD2	TRBV14	TRBJ2-1	CASSQLGGGAYNEQFF	TGTGCCAGCAGCCAGCTCGGGGGGGGAGCCTACAATGAGCAGTTCTTC
.	.	TRBV27	TRBJ1-4	CASSAGLNAGDEKLFF	TGTGCCAGCAGTGCGGGCCTTAATGCGGGAGATGAAAAACTGTTTTTT
.	.	TRBV18	TRBJ1-3	CASSLGPASGNTIYF	TGTGCCAGCTCACTCGGCCCAGCCTCTGGAAACACCATATATTTT
many	.	TRBV9	TRBJ2-7	CASSASTDSTLHEQYF	TGTGCCAGCAGCGCTAGCACGGACTCGACCCTCCACGAGCAGTACTTC
.	.	TRBV19	TRBJ2-7	CATSRGRNYEQYF	TGTGCCACTAGCCGAGGACGTAACTACGAGCAGTACTTC
few	.	TRBV11-3	TRBJ2-3	CASSPRGTTDTQYF	TGTGCCAGCAGCCCTAGGGGTACCACAGATACGCAGTATTTT
.	.	TRBV30	TRBJ1-1	CAWSLHRVEAFF	TGTGCCTGGAGTCTCCACAGAGTCGAAGCTTTCTTT
.	.	TRBV28	TRBJ1-1	CASRQLTGKAFF	TGTGCCAGCAGACAACTAACAGGGAAAGCTTTCTTT
.	TRBD1	TRBV29-1	TRBJ1-1	CSVGQGGTEAFF	TGCAGCGTCGGACAGGGTGGCACTGAAGCTTTCTTT
few	.	TRBV30	TRBJ1-6	CAFAMSSSYNSPLHF	TGTGCCTTCGCAATGTCAAGCTCCTATAATTCACCCCTCCACTTT
.	.	TRBV5-1	TRBJ2-6	CASSGAGANVLTF	TGCGCCAGCAGCGGGGCGGGGGCCAACGTCCTGACTTTC
.	TRBD2	TRBV5-1	TRBJ2-3	CASSLWTSGESTDTQYF	TGCGCCAGCAGCTTGTGGACTAGCGGGGAGTCCACAGATACGCAGTATTTT
.	TRBD1	TRBV18	TRBJ1-2	CASSPGQANYGYTF	TGTGCCAGCTCACCGGGACAGGCAAACTATGGCTACACCTTC
few	TRBD1	TRBV30	TRBJ1-5	CALGQGGNQPQHF	TGTGCCTTGGGACAGGGCGGCAATCAGCCCCAGCATTTT
.	TRBD1	TRBV19	TRBJ2-1	CASSIGQGWLIEQFF	TGTGCCAGTAGTATTGGACAGGGTTGGTTGATCGAGCAGTTCTTC
few	.	TRBV11-2	TRBJ2-3	CASSSGTDTQYF	TGTGCCAGCAGCTCCGGCACAGATACGCAGTATTTT